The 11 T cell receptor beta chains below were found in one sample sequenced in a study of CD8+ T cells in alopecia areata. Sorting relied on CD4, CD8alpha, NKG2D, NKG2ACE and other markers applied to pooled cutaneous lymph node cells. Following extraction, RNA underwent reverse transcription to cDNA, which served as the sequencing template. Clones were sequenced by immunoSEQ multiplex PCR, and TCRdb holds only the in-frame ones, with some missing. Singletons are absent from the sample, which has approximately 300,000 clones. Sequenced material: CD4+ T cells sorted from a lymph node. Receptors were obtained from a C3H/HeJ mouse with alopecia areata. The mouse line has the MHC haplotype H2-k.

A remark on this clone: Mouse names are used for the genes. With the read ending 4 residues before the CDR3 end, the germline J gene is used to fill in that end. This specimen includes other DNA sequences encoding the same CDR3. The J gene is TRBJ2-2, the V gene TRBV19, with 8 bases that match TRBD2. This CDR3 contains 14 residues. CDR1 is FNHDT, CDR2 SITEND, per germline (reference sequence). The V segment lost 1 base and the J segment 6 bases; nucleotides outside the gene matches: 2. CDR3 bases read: TGTGCCAGCAGTATACGGGGGGGCCCCGGG. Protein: CASSIRGGPG. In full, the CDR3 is CASSIRGGPGQLYF.

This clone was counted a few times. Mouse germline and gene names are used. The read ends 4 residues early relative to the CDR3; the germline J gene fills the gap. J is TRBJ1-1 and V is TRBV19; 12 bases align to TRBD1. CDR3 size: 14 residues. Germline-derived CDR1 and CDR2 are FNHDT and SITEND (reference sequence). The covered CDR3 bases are TGTGCCAGCAGTATCGGGACAGGGGGCGTA. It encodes CASSIGTGGV. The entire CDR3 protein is CASSIGTGGVEVFF.

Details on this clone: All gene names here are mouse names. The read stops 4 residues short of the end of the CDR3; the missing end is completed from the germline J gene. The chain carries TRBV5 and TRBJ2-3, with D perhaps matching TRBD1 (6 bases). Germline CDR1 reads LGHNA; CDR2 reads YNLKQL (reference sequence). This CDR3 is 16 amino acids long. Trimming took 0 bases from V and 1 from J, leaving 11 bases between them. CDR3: CASSQEARGGAETLYF. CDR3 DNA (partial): TGTGCCAGCAGCCAAGAGGCCAGGGGAGGTGCAGAA.

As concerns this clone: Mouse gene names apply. This chain's CDR3 is CASTQANTGQLYF. The CDR3 DNA, read in part, is TGTGCCAGCACGCAGGCAAACACCGGG. V and J are TRBV13-1 and TRBJ2-2; unclear D gene. Read data end 4 residues before the CDR3 end; the end is taken from the germline J gene. The V end was cut by 6 bases, the J end by 0 bases, with 6 bases between. This CDR3 comprises 13 residues. Germline V gene sequence: CDR1 NSHNY, CDR2 SYGAGN.

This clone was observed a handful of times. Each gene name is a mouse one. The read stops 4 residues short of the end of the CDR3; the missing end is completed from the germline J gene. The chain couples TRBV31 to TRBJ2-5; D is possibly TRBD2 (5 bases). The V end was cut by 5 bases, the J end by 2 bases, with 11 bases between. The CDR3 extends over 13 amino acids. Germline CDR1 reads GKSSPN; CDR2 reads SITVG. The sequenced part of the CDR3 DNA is TGTGCCTGGGGCTTGGGGAGCCAAGAC. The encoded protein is CAWGLGSQD. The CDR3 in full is CAWGLGSQDTQYF.

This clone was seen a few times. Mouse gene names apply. Partial CDR3 DNA: TGTGCCAGCAGTCTCCCTGGACTGGGACAT. This codes for CASSLPGLGH. The whole CDR3 reads CASSLPGLGHEQYF. The chain links TRBV19 to TRBJ2-7; 8 bases match TRBD2. The CDR3 goes on 4 residues after the read ends, and that part is filled in from the germline J gene. The CDR3 is made up of 14 amino acids. Germline CDR1 FNHDT, CDR2 SITEND (reference sequence).

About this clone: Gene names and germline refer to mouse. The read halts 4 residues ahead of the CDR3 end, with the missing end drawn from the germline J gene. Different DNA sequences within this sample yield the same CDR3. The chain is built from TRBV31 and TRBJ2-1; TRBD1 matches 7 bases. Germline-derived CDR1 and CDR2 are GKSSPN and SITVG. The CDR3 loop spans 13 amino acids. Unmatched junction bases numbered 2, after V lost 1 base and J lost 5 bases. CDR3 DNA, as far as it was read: TGTGCCTGGAGTCAGGGACAGAATGCT. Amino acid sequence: CAWSQGQNA. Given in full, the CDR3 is CAWSQGQNAEQFF.

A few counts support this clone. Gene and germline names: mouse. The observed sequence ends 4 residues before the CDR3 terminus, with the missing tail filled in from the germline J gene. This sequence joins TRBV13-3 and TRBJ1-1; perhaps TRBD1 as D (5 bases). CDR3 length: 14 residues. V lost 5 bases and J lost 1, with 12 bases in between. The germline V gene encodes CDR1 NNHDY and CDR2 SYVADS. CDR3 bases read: TGTGCCAGCAGAAAGACAGTCGGGAACACA. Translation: CASRKTVGNT. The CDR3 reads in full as CASRKTVGNTEVFF.

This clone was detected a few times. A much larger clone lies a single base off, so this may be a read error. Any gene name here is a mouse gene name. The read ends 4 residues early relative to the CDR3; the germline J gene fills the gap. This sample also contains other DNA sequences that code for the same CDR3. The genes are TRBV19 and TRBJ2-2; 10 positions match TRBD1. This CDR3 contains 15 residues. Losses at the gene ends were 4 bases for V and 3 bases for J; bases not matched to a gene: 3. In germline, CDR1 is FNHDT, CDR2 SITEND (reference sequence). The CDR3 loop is CASSRDRGDTGQLYF. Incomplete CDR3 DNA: TGTGCCAGCAGTCGGGACAGGGGAGACACCGGG.

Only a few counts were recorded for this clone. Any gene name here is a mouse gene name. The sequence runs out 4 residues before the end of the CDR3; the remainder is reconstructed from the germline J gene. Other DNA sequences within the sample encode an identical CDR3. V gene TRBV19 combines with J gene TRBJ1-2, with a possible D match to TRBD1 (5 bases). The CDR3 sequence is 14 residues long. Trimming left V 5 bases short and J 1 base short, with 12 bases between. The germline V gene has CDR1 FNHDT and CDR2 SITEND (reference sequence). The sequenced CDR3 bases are TGTGCCAGCAGCCTCGGCCAGGGAAACTCC. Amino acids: CASSLGQGNS. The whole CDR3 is CASSLGQGNSDYTF.

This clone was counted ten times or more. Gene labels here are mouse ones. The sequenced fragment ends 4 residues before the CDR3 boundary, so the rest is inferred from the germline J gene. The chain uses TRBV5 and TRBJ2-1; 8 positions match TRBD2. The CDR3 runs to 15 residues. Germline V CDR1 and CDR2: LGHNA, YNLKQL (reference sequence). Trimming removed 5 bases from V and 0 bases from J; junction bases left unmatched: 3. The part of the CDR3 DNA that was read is TGTGCCAGCAGCGCACTGGGGGATAACTATGCT. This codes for CASSALGDNYA. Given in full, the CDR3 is CASSALGDNYAEQFF.